This TCR beta chain originates from a study of blood T cell repertoires in COVID-19. Study-level background: Sites in the United States, Italy and Spain provided acute and convalescent COVID-19 samples. T cells, B-cell-depleted T cells, or PBMCs supplied cDNA or gDNA.

Original handling: Reference gene primer amplification gave estimated nucleated cell counts. Only in-frame clones appear in the TCRdb table, and some are missing; sequencing was by immunoSEQ multiplex PCR. V and J calls and clone size are given by that table; D and trimming were obtained from the DNA. The data contain about 140,000 clones, around 86% of them singletons. The germline V and J ends were trimmed by 4 bases and 6 bases, with 13 bases remaining between them. Germline lookup yields CDR1 MNHEY and CDR2 SVGEGT. CDR3 size: 14 residues. The TCR comes from a human donor in a cohort sampled during active COVID-19. Sequenced: peripheral blood. The V and J genes are TRBV6-2 or TRBV6-3 and TRBJ2-1; tentative D call: TRBD1 (6 bases). CDR3 sequence reads: CASSFVGASNEQFF. CDR3 nucleotides: TGTGCCAGCAGTTTCGTGGGGGCTAGCAATGAGCAGTTCTTC.